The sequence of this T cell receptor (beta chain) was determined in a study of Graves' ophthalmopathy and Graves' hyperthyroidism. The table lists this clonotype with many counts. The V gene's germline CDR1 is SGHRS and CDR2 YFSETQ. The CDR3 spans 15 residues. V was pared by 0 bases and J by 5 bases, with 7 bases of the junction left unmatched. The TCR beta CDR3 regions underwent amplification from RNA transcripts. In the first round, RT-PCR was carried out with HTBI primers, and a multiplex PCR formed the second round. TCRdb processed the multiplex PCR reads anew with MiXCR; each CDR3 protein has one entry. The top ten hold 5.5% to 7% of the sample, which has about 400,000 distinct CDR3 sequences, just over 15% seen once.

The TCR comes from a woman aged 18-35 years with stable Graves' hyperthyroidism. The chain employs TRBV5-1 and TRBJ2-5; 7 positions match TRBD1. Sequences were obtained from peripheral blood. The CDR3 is CASSLDRGRRETQYF. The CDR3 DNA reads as TGCGCCAGCAGCTTGGACAGGGGACGGCGGGAGACCCAGTACTTC.